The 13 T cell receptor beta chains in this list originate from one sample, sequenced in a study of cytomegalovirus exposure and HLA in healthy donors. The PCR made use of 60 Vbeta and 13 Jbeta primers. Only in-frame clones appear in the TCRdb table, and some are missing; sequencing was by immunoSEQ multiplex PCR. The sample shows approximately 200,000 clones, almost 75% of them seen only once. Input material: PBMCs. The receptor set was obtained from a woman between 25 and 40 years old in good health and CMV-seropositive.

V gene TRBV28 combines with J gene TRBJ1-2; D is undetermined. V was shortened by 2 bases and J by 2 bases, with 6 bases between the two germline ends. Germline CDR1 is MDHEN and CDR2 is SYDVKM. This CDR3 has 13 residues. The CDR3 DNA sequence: TGTGCCAGCAGTTTACGCGGAAACTATGGCTACACCTTC. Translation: CASSLRGNYGYTF.

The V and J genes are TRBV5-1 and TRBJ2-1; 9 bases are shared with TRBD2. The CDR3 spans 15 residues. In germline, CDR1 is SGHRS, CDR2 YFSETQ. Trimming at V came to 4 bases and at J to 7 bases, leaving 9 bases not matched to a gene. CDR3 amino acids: CASSLAVAGDNEQFF. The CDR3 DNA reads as TGCGCCAGCAGCCTGGCGGTAGCGGGAGATAATGAGCAGTTCTTC.

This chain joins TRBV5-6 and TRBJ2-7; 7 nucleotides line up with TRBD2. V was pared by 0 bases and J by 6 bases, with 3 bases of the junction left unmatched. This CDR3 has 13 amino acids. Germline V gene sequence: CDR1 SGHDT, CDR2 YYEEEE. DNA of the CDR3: TGTGCCAGCAGCTTGGGCCCGGGGGGCGAGCAGTACTTC. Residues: CASSLGPGGEQYF.

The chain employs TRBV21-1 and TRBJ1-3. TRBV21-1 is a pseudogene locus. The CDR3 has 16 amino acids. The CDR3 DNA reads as TGTGCCGGTGGGCGGGCAGGCTTTAACTCTGGAAACACCATATATTTT. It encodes CAGGRAGFNSGNTIYF.

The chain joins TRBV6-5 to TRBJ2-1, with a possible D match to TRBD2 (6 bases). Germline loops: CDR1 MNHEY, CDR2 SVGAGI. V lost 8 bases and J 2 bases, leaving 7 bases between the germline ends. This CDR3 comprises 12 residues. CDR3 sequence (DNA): TGTGCCAGCTGGGGGGCCTACAATGAGCAGTTCTTC. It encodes CASWGAYNEQFF.

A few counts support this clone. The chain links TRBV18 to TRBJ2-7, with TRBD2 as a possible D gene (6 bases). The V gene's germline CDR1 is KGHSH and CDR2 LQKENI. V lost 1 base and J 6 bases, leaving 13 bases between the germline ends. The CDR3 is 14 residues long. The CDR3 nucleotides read TGTGCCAGCTCACCACAGGGAGGTGTAAGCGAGCAGTACTTC. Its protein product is CASSPQGGVSEQYF.

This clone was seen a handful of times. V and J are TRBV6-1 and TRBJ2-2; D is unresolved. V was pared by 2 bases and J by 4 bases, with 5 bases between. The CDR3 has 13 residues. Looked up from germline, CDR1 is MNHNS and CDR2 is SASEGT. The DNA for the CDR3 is TGTGCCAGCAGTGAACAGATCACCGGGGAGCTGTTTTTT. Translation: CASSEQITGELFF.

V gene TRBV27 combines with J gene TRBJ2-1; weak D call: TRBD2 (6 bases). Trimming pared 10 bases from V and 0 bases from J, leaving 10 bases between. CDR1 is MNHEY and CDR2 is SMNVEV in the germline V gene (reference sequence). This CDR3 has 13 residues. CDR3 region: CATSTSSYNEQFF. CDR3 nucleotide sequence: TGTGCCACCTCGACTAGCTCCTACAATGAGCAGTTCTTC.

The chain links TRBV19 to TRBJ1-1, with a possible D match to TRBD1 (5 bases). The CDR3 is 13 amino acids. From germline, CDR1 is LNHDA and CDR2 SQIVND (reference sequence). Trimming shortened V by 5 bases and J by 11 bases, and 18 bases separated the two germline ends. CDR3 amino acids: CASSPSRVLGAFF. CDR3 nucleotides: TGTGCCAGTAGTCCCTCCAGGGTTTTGGGCGCTTTCTTT.

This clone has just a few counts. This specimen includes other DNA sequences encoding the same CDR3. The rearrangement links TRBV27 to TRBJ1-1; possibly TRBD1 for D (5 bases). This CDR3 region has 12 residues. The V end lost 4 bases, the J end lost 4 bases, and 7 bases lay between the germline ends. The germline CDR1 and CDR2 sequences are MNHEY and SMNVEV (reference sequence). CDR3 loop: CASSSGGTEAFF. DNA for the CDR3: TGTGCCAGCAGTTCGGGGGGCACTGAAGCTTTCTTT.

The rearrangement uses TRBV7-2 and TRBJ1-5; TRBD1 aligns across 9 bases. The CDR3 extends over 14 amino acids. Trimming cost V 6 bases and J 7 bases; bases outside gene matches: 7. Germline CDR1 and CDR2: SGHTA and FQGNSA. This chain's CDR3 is CASSSTGGRQPQHF. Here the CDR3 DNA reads TGTGCCAGCAGTTCCACAGGGGGCAGGCAGCCCCAGCATTTT.

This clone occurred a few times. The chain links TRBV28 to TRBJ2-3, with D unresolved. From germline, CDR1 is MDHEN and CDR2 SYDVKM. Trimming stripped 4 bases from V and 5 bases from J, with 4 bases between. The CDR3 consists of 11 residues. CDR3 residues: CASSYQDTQYF. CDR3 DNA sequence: TGTGCCAGCAGTTATCAAGATACGCAGTATTTT.

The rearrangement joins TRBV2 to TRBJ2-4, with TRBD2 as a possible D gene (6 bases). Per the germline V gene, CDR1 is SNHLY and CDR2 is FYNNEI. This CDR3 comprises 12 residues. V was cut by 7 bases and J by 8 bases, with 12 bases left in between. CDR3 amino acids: CASIGGRYIQYF. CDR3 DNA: TGTGCCAGCATTGGAGGGCGTTACATTCAGTACTTC.